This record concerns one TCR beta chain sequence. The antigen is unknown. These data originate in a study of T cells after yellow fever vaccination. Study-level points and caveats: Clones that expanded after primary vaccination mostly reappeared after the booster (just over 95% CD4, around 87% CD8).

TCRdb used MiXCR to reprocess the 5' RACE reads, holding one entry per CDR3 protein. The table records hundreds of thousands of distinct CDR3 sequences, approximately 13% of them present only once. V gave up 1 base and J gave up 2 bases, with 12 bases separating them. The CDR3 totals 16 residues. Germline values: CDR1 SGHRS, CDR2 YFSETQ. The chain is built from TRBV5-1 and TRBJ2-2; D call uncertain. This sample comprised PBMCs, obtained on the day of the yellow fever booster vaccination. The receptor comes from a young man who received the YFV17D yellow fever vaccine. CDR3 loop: CASSLRLFKNTGELFF. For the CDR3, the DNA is TGCGCCAGCAGCTTGCGATTATTTAAAAACACCGGGGAGCTGTTTTTT. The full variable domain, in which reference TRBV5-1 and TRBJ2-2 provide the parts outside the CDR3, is KAGVTQTPRYLIKTRGQQVTLSCSPISGHRSVSWYQQTPGQGLQFLFEYFSETQRNKGNFPGRFSGRQFSNSRSEMNVSTLELGDSALYLCASSLRLFKNTGELFFGEGSRLTVL.